This TCR beta chain comes out of a study of Tregs in tolerant kidney transplant recipients. Notes on the study in general: No direct test of biological reproducibility was done here. Few patients were studied, so findings need validation in larger groups. Tregs expanded with activated donor B cells seemed most donor-specific.

The germline gives CDR1 MNHEY, CDR2 SMNVEV (reference sequence). This CDR3 spans 17 amino acids. V trimming: 5 bases; J trimming: 9 bases; junction bases outside the gene matches: 17. Notes on this clone: Antigen specificity is unknown.

TCRdb's copy holds only in-frame clones and misses some; the assay was immunoSEQ multiplex PCR. The repertoire holds roughly 80,000 clones, with approximately 90% as singletons. Regulatory T cells were sorted from thawed PBMCs rested overnight at 37°C with approximately 210 IU/ml IL-2. The starting material was Tregs from blood, obtained before the transplant. The rearrangement uses TRBV27 and TRBJ2-1, with 9 bases matching TRBD1. This receptor was identified in a human donor who received a combined kidney and bone marrow transplant. CDR3 protein: CASSPARTGTGQAEQFF. The CDR3 DNA reads as TGTGCCAGCAGTCCCGCCCGTACCGGGACAGGGCAAGCTGAGCAGTTCTTC.